Presented here are 18 T cell receptor beta chains from one specimen sequenced in a study of human T cells and chemical hapten exposure. One entry per CDR3 protein results from TCRdb running MiXCR on the RACE reads. This table holds approximately 370,000 distinct CDR3 sequences, around 5% found once. This sample's time point: pre-sensitization, week 0. Regarding treatment: therapeutic diphenylcyclopropenone sensitization with weekly scalp DPC. Sequencing used whole blood, obtained in connection with sensitization to the hapten diphenylcyclopropenone (DPC). Source of these receptors: a young woman with alopecia areata. Some clones in this sample may be carry-over from other donors' samples.

This clonotype was found a few times. The chain joins TRBV12-3 or TRBV12-4 to TRBJ2-1; no clear D gene. The CDR3 consists of 15 residues. V was pared by 2 bases and J by 4 bases, with 12 bases between. CDR3 sequence reads: CASSLWGYGYNEQFF. CDR3 nucleotide sequence: TGTGCCAGCAGTTTATGGGGATATGGTTACAATGAGCAGTTCTTC.

This clonotype has a count of ten or more. The chain combines TRBV6-5 with TRBJ1-1; TRBD1 aligns across 9 bases. The germline V gene has CDR1 MNHEY and CDR2 SVGAGI. The CDR3 consists of 14 residues. V shed 5 bases, J shed 10 bases, and the junction held 11 bases outside the gene matches. CDR3: CASSPGTGQLGAFF. Written as DNA, the CDR3 is TGTGCCAGCAGTCCAGGGACAGGGCAGTTGGGAGCTTTCTTT.

This clonotype was recorded at least ten times. V gene TRBV4-2 combines with J gene TRBJ1-5, with a tentative D call TRBD1 (6 bases). Between the trimmed V and J ends, which lost 1 base and 1 base, there was a span of 11 bases. CDR1 is LGHNA, CDR2 YNFKEQ, per germline. The CDR3 consists of 16 residues. The CDR3 DNA reads TGTGCCAGCAGCCAAGGTCAGGGGAACAGCAATCAGCCCCAGCATTTT. Translating it yields CASSQGQGNSNQPQHF.

This clonotype appeared many times. The chain combines TRBV24-1 with TRBJ2-1; 10 nucleotides match TRBD2. Germline V gives CDR1 KGHDR, CDR2 SFDVKD. The CDR3 is 15 residues long. V shed 1 base, J shed 8 bases, and the junction held 4 bases outside the gene matches. The CDR3 sequence: CATSDLSGGAHEQFF. CDR3 DNA sequence: TGTGCCACCAGTGATTTAAGCGGGGGGGCCCATGAGCAGTTCTTC.

V gene TRBV28 combines with J gene TRBJ2-7, with 8 bases fitting TRBD1. In germline, CDR1 is MDHEN, CDR2 SYDVKM. V was pared by 5 bases and J by 2 bases, with 8 bases of the junction left unmatched. The CDR3 is made up of 15 amino acids. The CDR3: CASSGPGQATYEQYF. The CDR3 DNA reads as TGTGCCAGCAGTGGACCGGGACAGGCCACCTACGAGCAGTACTTC.

Comments on this clonotype: A read error may account for a junction end that differs from germline. The chain employs TRBV7-7 and TRBJ1-1; 10 nucleotides align to TRBD1. The CDR3 runs to 13 residues. Germline assignment: CDR1 SSHAT and CDR2 FNYEAQ (reference sequence). The CDR3 sequence is CASSPGQGAEAFF. The CDR3 nucleotides are TGTGCTAGCAGCCCAGGACAGGGGGCTGAAGCTTTCTTT.

In its sample, this clonotype was seen a few times. The chain employs TRBV7-2 and TRBJ2-3, with 8 bases identical to TRBD2. Germline V CDR1 and CDR2: SGHTA, FQGNSA. CDR3 length: 15 residues. Losses at the gene ends were 3 bases for V and 5 bases for J; bases not matched to a gene: 7. CDR3 region: CASSFDGGAIDTQYF. CDR3 nucleotide sequence: TGTGCCAGCAGCTTTGACGGGGGGGCGATAGATACGCAGTATTTT.

This clonotype came up a few times. This sequence joins TRBV5-1 and TRBJ1-2; D not certain. In germline, CDR1 is SGHRS, CDR2 YFSETQ. Trimming took off 4 bases at V and 5 bases at J, with 15 bases between the two ends. The CDR3 sequence is 14 residues long. The CDR3 DNA sequence: TGCGCCAGCAGCCCCATCGACTCAATTTATGGCTACACCTTC. Translated, it gives CASSPIDSIYGYTF. Complete variable domain (other parts from reference TRBV5-1 and TRBJ1-2): KAGVTQTPRYLIKTRGQQVTLSCSPISGHRSVSWYQQTPGQGLQFLFEYFSETQRNKGNFPGRFSGRQFSNSRSEMNVSTLELGDSALYLCASSPIDSIYGYTFGSGTRLTVV.

This clonotype has ten or more counts. This chain joins TRBV20-1 and TRBJ1-2; TRBD1 is a possible D gene (5 bases). The CDR3 sequence is 13 residues long. V was clipped by 4 bases and J by 6 bases, with 15 bases between them. Germline V CDR1 and CDR2: DFQATT, SNEGSKA (reference sequence). In DNA form, the CDR3 reads TGCAGTGCTACACTTGGGGGTACGAATGGCTACACCTTC. It codes for CSATLGGTNGYTF.

There are many counts of this clonotype. This chain connects TRBV7-9 to TRBJ1-1, with 12 bases matching TRBD1. The CDR3 length is 15 residues. V shed 3 bases and J 3 bases; nucleotides not matched to a gene: 2. Germline V CDR1 and CDR2: SEHNR, FQNEAQ (reference sequence). CDR3 loop: CASSLGQGADTEAFF. DNA of the CDR3: TGTGCCAGCAGCTTGGGACAGGGGGCTGACACTGAAGCTTTCTTT.

This rearrangement joins TRBV6-5 to TRBJ2-5; D gene ambiguous. Per germline, CDR1 MNHEY and CDR2 SVGAGI. V dropped 4 bases and J dropped 5 bases, with 11 bases sitting between them. This CDR3 region has 13 residues. The CDR3 loop reads CASSLSRSETQYF. The CDR3 DNA follows: TGTGCCAGCAGTTTGAGCAGGAGTGAGACCCAGTACTTC.

In this sample, this clonotype turned up many times. The rearrangement uses TRBV20-1 and TRBJ2-1; TRBD2 agrees at 8 bases. Germline V gene sequence: CDR1 DFQATT, CDR2 SNEGSKA (reference sequence). The CDR3 consists of 14 residues. V gave up 0 bases and J gave up 5 bases; unmatched junction bases: 3. The CDR3 DNA sequence: TGCAGTGCTAGAGACAGCGGGGGAGACAATGAGCAGTTCTTC. It is translated as CSARDSGGDNEQFF.

This clonotype was seen a handful of times. The chain couples TRBV5-6 to TRBJ2-7; 8 positions match TRBD1. Per the germline V gene, CDR1 is SGHDT and CDR2 is YYEEEE. The CDR3 is made up of 12 amino acids. J was trimmed by 12 bases and V by 0 bases; bases with no gene match: 5. For the CDR3, the DNA is TGTGCCAGCAGCTTGGGGGGACAGGAGTTGTACTTC. Translating it yields CASSLGGQELYF.

This clonotype was detected a few times. The CDR3 sequence: CASSEGRGFTEAFF. The CDR3 DNA reads TGTGCCAGCTCCGAGGGCAGGGGGTTCACTGAAGCTTTCTTT. The chain is built from TRBV2 and TRBJ1-1; 7 bases agree with TRBD1. The CDR3 has 14 residues. The ends lost 8 bases at V and 4 bases at J; junction bases unmatched: 10. The V gene's germline CDR1 is SNHLY and CDR2 FYNNEI. The whole variable domain, filled in from reference TRBV2 and TRBJ1-1, reads EPEVTQTPSHQVTQMGQEVILRCVPISNHLYFYWYRQILGQKVEFLVSFYNNEISEKSEIFDDQFSVERPDGSNFTLKIRSTKLEDSAMYFCASSEGRGFTEAFFGQGTRLTVV.

The sample holds a few counts of this clonotype. The chain employs TRBV6-5 and TRBJ2-7; a possible D gene is TRBD1 (6 bases). V shed 3 bases and J shed 2 bases, with 11 bases lying between them. The CDR3 has 14 amino acids. Germline V CDR1 and CDR2: MNHEY, SVGAGI. The CDR3 bases are TGTGCCAGCAGTTATCAACAGGGCCCCTACGAGCAGTACTTC. Translating it yields CASSYQQGPYEQYF.

This clonotype was found many times. The rearrangement joins TRBV7-3 to TRBJ2-6; D is uncertain. Trimming took 6 bases from V and 0 from J, leaving 6 bases between them. This CDR3 has 14 residues. Germline CDR1 and CDR2: SGHTA and FQGTGA. The CDR3 DNA reads as TGTGCCAGCAGGCGAACCTCTGGGGCCAACGTCCTGACTTTC. Its protein product is CASRRTSGANVLTF.

This clonotype was observed many times. The V gene is TRBV11-2, the J gene TRBJ2-1, with TRBD1 matching 11 bases. The CDR3 has 16 amino acids. V gave up 4 bases and J gave up 10 bases; unmatched junction bases: 12. Looked up from germline, CDR1 is SGHAT and CDR2 is FQNNGV. This CDR3 is CASSSGLGQGAVEQFF. The DNA for the CDR3 is TGTGCCAGCAGCTCCGGTCTTGGACAGGGGGCTGTGGAGCAGTTCTTC.

V gene TRBV28 combines with J gene TRBJ1-2, with D maybe TRBD1 (5 bases). The CDR3 is 14 residues long. CDR1 and CDR2 (germline): MDHEN, SYDVKM. The ends were cut back, 6 bases at V and 3 bases at J, with 14 bases in the middle. The CDR3 region is CASRGGMGDYGYTF. The CDR3 DNA reads as TGTGCCAGCAGGGGCGGAATGGGGGACTATGGCTACACCTTC.